This T cell receptor (beta chain) derives from a study of shared clonotypes between healthy human individuals (dated by TCRdb to about 2020). Looking at the study overall: The cohort included three men and a couple of women between 18 and 49 years of age. For each donor, three plates each were used for CD4 naive and CD4 memory, two plates were used for CD8 naive, and one plate was used for CD8 memory. Blood TCR repertoires of a handful of healthy adults were deeply sequenced to estimate repertoire size and the extent of clonotype sharing between individuals. To increase sequencing depth and limit assay-specific biases, different laboratories used diverse techniques to prepare libraries and sequence TCR repertoires. Leukapheresis yielded between about 0.8 and 9.5 billion PBMCs per donor.

A remark on this clone: Its antigen target is currently unknown. The sample holds no much larger clone one base away, and base qualities are not on file.

The CDR3 covers 15 residues, taking in both the cysteine and the phenylalanine. The retained sequence is limited to the CDR3, 45 bases, with the frame set at the first base. CDR1 and CDR2 are drawn from the germline V gene: LGHNA, YSLEER. V is shortened by 2 bases, J by 8 bases, and the region joining them spans 15 bases. The donors were healthy, HIV-negative adults who had no recently reported acute infections or vaccinations. Only Caucasian adults living in Nashville, Tennessee, USA were represented among the donors. CD4+ T cells were enriched by magnetic negative selection, after which naive cells were positively selected on CD45RA and the negative fraction was taken as the memory subset. After blood collection by leukapheresis, PBMCs were isolated using Ficoll-Histopaque density gradient centrifugation and then cryopreserved in the vapor phase of liquid nitrogen. Analytical flow cytometry was used to check the purity and quantity of each magnetically sorted T cell population. Each sorted fraction had its genomic DNA isolated and then quantified by UV absorbance on a Nanodrop 2000c.

Study-level results and caveats: Sampling was restricted to blood, and TCR repertoires in tissue are likely to differ from TCR repertoires in blood. Compared with non-shared clonotypes, the clonotypes found in all four sorted-subset donors had higher generation probabilities. Rarefaction of sorted-subset datasets indicated incomplete sequencing despite the large sequencing depth. Because the study included only a small number of donors, the genetic and exposure-history diversity represented was limited. Pairwise subsampling indicated that sequencing depth was expected to affect the degree of clonotype sharing among donors. Approximately 5% of naive CD4, roughly 3.5% of naive CD8, approximately 2% of memory CD4, and around 0.42% of memory CD8 clonotypes were shared across several donors. Naive subsets generally had larger estimated clonotype richness than memory subsets did.

TCR CDR3 regions were amplified from genomic DNA by multiplex PCR using the deep immunoSEQ assay. For each cell subset, the extracted genomic DNA was distributed evenly across all wells of several immunoSEQ 96-well plates, and each plate served as one replicate. For sorted subsets, roughly 190 ng of genomic DNA, equivalent to 25,000 to 35,000 T cell genomes, went into each replicate PCR. The purified libraries were quantified using a Qubit 3.0 fluorometer, sized with a Bioanalyzer 2100, and then quantified again using the KAPA Library Quantification kit. A separate single-read 150-cycle Illumina NextSeq 550 flow cell was used to sequence each immunoSEQ 96-well plate. On the study's bioinformatics: Because the immunoSEQ output included only junctional sequences and no quality scores, the filtering could not be the same as the filtering used for full-length reads. To assign V/J genes and CDR3, sequences were annotated using PyIR, a Python wrapper for IgBLAST v1.9, with IMGT germline references. Reads were removed for weak V/J assignments (E-value above 1e-6), missing CDR3, stop codons, out-of-frame junctions, or ambiguous translated residues. A V3J clonotype was defined by an identical inferred V gene, J gene, and CDR3 amino acid sequence. The percentage overlap between two repertoires was calculated by dividing the number of shared unique clonotypes by the size of the smaller repertoire. Three approaches were used to assess repertoire richness: RTK rarefaction, the Chao1 estimator, and Recon v2.1 estimates of unobserved clonotypes. For all TCRbeta clonotypes obtained by the gDNA method from a few donors, generation probabilities were computed with OLGA. Here the immuneACCESS table is served through TCRdb, limited to in-frame sequences with V and J called. Missing clones are a known gap in these copies; in checked studies unresolved V genes cover under half, and the rest lacks a known reason. The V and J calls and clone size were taken over from that table, and D and trimming were inferred from the DNA. The table for this sample lists approximately 350,000 clones; less than 85% of them were counted only once. In total, the top ten clones hold approximately 10% of the sample.

The TCR originated in a man aged 30 to 39 in good health. Input material: memory CD4+ T cells sorted from blood. The cell subset or site tag for this specimen amounts to: CD45RA-negative fraction. The chain employs TRBV4-3 and TRBJ2-2; the D element might be TRBD1 or TRBD2, as each aligns at 5 bases. Here the CDR3 is given as CASSQRDRVGGELFF. In nucleotides, the sequence is TGCGCCAGCAGCCAACGGGACCGGGTCGGAGGGGAGCTGTTTTTT.